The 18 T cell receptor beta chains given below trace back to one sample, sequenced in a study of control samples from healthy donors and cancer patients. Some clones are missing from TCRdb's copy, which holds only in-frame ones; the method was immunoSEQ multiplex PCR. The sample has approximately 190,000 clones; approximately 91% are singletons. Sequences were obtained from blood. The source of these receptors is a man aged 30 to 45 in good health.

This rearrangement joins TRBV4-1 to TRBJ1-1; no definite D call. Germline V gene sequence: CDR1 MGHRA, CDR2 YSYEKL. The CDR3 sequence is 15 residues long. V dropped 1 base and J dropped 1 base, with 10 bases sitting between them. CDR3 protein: CASSQVSGSNTEAFF. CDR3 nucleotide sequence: TGCGCCAGCAGCCAAGTATCGGGATCGAACACTGAAGCTTTCTTT.

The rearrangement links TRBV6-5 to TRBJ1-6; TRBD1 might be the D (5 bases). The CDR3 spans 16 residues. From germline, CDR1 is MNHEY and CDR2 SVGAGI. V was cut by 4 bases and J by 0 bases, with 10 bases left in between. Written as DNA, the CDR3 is TGTGCCAGCAGTTTGGACACGAGCTCCTATAATTCACCCCTCCACTTT. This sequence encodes CASSLDTSSYNSPLHF.

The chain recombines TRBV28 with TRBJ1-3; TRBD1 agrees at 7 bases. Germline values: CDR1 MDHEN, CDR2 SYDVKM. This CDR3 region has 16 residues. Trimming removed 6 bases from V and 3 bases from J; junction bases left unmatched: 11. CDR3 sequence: CASRALQGEGGNTIYF. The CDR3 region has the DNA TGTGCCAGCAGAGCTTTGCAGGGGGAGGGTGGAAACACCATATATTTT.

The CDR3 sequence: CASSSQGSNAEQYF. The CDR3 DNA is TGTGCCAGCAGCTCGCAGGGATCCAACGCCGAGCAGTACTTC. V usage is TRBV11-2 and J usage is TRBJ2-7; a weak D match, TRBD1 (5 bases). The CDR3 totals 14 residues. Per the germline V gene, CDR1 is SGHAT and CDR2 is FQNNGV. V was pared by 4 bases and J by 6 bases, with 16 bases between.

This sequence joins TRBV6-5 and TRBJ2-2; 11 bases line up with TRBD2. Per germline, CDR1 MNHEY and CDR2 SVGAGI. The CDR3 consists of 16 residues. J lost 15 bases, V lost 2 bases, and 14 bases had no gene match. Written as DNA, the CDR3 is TGTGCCAGCAGTTACCTTTCCCCTAGCGGGGGGACGGGGGTGTTTTTT. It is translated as CASSYLSPSGGTGVFF.

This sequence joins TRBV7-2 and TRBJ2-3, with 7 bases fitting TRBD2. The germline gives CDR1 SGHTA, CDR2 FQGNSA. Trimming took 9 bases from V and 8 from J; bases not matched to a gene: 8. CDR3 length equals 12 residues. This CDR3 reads CARLASGGTQYF. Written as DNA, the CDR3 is TGTGCCAGACTAGCGAGTGGAGGTACGCAGTATTTT.

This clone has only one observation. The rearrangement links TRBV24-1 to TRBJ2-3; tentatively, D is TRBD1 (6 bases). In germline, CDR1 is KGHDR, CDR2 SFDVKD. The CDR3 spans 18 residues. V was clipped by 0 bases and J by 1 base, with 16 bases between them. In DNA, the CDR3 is TGTGCCACCAGTGATTTGCATAGGGGGACCGGAGGCACAGATACGCAGTATTTT. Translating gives CATSDLHRGTGGTDTQYF.

CDR3 nucleotides: TGTGCCAGCAGTCGCCGGGTTCAGGGGTACGAGCAGTACTTC. Its translation is CASSRRVQGYEQYF. The chain employs TRBV6-2 or TRBV6-3 and TRBJ2-7; maybe TRBD1 (6 bases). Germline CDR1 reads MNHEY; CDR2 reads SVGEGT. Trimming shortened V by 5 bases and J by 4 bases, and 15 bases separated the two germline ends. The CDR3 totals 14 residues.

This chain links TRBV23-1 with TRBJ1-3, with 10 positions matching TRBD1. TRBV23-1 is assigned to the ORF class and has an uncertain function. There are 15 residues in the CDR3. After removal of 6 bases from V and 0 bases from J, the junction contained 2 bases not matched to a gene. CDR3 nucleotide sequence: TGCGCCAGCAGGAGGGACAGGGGCTCTGGAAACACCATATATTTT. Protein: CASRRDRGSGNTIYF.

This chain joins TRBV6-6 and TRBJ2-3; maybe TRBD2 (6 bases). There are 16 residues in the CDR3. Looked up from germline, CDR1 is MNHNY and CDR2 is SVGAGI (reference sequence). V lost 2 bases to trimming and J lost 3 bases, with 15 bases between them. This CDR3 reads CASSYDSGSRTDTQYF. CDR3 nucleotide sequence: TGTGCCAGCAGTTACGATAGCGGCTCCCGGACAGATACGCAGTATTTT.

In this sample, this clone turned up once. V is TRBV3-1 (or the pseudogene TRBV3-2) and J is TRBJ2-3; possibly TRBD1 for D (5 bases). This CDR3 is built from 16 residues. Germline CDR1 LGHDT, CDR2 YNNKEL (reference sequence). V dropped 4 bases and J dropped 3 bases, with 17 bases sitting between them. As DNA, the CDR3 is TGTGCCAGCAGCCCAGGCCGGACCACAGGAACAGATACGCAGTATTTT. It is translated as CASSPGRTTGTDTQYF.

CDR3 in DNA: TGTGCCAGCAGCTTTGGGTGGGGGAATCAGCCCCAGCATTTT. It yields the protein CASSFGWGNQPQHF. J is TRBJ1-5 and V is TRBV7-8; D might be TRBD1 (5 bases). This CDR3 comprises 14 residues. V lost 3 bases to trimming and J lost 4 bases, with 10 bases between them. Germline CDR1 SGHVS, CDR2 FQNEAQ.

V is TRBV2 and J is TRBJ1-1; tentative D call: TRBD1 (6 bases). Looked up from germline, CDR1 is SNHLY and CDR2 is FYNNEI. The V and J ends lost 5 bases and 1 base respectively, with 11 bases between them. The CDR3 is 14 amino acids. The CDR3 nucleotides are TGTGCCAGCAGTACGGACAGACGGAACACTGAAGCTTTCTTT. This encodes CASSTDRRNTEAFF.

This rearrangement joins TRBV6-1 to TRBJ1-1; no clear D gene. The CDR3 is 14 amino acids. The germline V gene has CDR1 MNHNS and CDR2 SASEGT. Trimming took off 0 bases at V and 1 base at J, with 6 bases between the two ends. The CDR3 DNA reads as TGTGCCAGCAGTGAAGCCCGGGGGAACACTGAAGCTTTCTTT. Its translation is CASSEARGNTEAFF.

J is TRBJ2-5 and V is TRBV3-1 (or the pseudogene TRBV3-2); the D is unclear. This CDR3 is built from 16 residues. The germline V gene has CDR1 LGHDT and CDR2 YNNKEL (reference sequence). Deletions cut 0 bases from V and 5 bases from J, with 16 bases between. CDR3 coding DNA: TGTGCCAGCAGCCAAGAGCCCGACTGGCGCCGCGAGACCCAGTACTTC. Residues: CASSQEPDWRRETQYF.

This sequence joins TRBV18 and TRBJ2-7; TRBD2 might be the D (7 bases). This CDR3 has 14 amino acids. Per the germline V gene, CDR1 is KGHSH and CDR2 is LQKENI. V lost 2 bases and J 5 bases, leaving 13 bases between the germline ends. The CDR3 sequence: CASSPRGGKDEQYF. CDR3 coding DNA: TGTGCCAGCTCACCAAGGGGGGGAAAGGACGAGCAGTACTTC.

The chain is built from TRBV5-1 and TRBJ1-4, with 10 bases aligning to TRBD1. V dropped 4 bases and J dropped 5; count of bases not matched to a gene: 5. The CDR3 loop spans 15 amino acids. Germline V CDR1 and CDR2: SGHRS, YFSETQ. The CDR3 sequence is CASSRDRGHNEKLFF. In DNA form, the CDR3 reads TGCGCCAGCAGCCGGGACAGGGGACACAATGAAAAACTGTTTTTT.

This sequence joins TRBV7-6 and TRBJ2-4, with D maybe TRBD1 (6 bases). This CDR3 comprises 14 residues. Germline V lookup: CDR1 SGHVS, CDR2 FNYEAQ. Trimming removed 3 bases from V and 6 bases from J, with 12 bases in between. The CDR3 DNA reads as TGTGCCAGCAGCTTTTTGGACAGTCCAAACATTCAGTACTTC. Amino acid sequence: CASSFLDSPNIQYF. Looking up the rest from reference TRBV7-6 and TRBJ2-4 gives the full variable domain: GAGVSQSPRYKVTKRGQDVALRCDPISGHVSLYWYRQALGQGPEFLTYFNYEAQQDKSGLPNDRFSAERPEGSISTLTIQRTEQRDSAMYRCASSFLDSPNIQYFGAGTRLSVL.